The 27 T cell receptor beta chains reported below all come from one sample, sequenced in a study of Graves' ophthalmopathy and Graves' hyperthyroidism. Amplification from RNA transcripts yielded the TCR beta CDR3 regions. First-round RT-PCR used HTBI primers; second-round multiplex PCR followed. Using its own MiXCR run on the multiplex PCR reads, TCRdb lists one record per CDR3 protein. The table has 650,000 to 900,000 distinct CDR3 sequences, approximately 40% seen once. The sequenced sample was peripheral blood. The origin of the receptors is an adult man with Graves' ophthalmopathy.

The chain employs TRBV2 and TRBJ1-1; 7 bases agree with TRBD1. Germline assignment: CDR1 SNHLY and CDR2 FYNNEI. The CDR3 runs 14 residues. With V trimmed by 5 bases and J by 4 bases, 7 bases remained unmatched. As DNA, the CDR3 is TGTGCCAGCAGTCCAGGACAGGCTAGCACTGAAGCTTTCTTT. This codes for CASSPGQASTEAFF.

The chain recombines TRBV13 with TRBJ2-5, with D perhaps TRBD2 (6 bases). The V end lost 1 base, the J end lost 5 bases, and 11 bases lay between the germline ends. CDR1 and CDR2 from the germline V gene are PRHDT and FYEKMQ (reference sequence). The CDR3 spans 14 residues. The CDR3, as DNA: TGTGCCAGCAGCTTAGCCGGGGGAATCGAGACCCAGTACTTC. It yields the protein CASSLAGGIETQYF.

Points on this clonotype: Germline is not matched at one junction end, which may reflect a read error. This rearrangement joins TRBV24-1 to TRBJ1-5; TRBD1 matches 11 bases. Germline lookup yields CDR1 KGHDR and CDR2 SFDVKD. This CDR3 contains 17 residues. DNA for the CDR3: TGTACCACCAGTGCTAGCCGGGGACAGGGGGACGGTCAGCCCCAGCATTTT. Its protein is CTTSASRGQGDGQPQHF.

This clonotype was counted a few times. The V gene is TRBV5-5, the J gene TRBJ1-2, with D unresolved. The germline V gene has CDR1 SGHKS and CDR2 YYEKEE (reference sequence). CDR3 length equals 14 residues. Trimming cost V 0 bases and J 2 bases, with 8 bases left between them. Written as DNA, the CDR3 is TGTGCCAGCAGCTTGGTGGCGGAAAACTATGGCTACACCTTC. As protein: CASSLVAENYGYTF.

With respect to this clonotype: One base away lies a much larger clone, so this may be a sequencing read error. The rearrangement uses TRBV2 and TRBJ1-1; TRBD1 might be the D (5 bases). This CDR3 has 15 amino acids. Germline CDR1 reads SNHLY; CDR2 reads FYNNEI. Trimming removed 6 bases from V and 6 bases from J, with 20 bases in between. Written as DNA, the CDR3 is TGTGCCAGCAGGGGGGGGGGTGTCTTGGATCCTGAAGCTTTCTTT. The encoded protein is CASRGGGVLDPEAFF.

This clonotype was seen repeatedly, ten times or more. This sequence joins TRBV14 and TRBJ1-2, with D tentatively TRBD1 (6 bases). The CDR3 is made up of 13 amino acids. Germline V lookup: CDR1 SGHDN, CDR2 FVKESK. V was clipped by 4 bases and J by 5 bases, with 11 bases between them. CDR3 nucleotides: TGTGCCAGCAGCCGCAGGGGCCGATATGGCTACACCTTC. As protein: CASSRRGRYGYTF.

The chain uses TRBV9 and TRBJ1-2; no firm D call. This CDR3 is 16 amino acids long. The V end lost 0 bases, the J end lost 8 bases, and 20 bases lay between the germline ends. The V gene's germline CDR1 is SGDLS and CDR2 YYNGEE. CDR3: CASSVVISPRTEGYTF. In DNA form, the CDR3 reads TGTGCCAGCAGCGTAGTCATCTCCCCCAGAACGGAGGGCTACACCTTC.

This clonotype was picked up a small number of times. The J gene is TRBJ1-2, the V gene TRBV9; D is perhaps TRBD1 (5 bases). CDR1 and CDR2 (germline): SGDLS, YYNGEE. The V and J ends lost 0 bases and 3 bases respectively, with 12 bases between them. The CDR3 length is 15 residues. In nucleotides, the CDR3 is TGTGCCAGCAGCGTAGTGGCAGGGTCCCACTATGGCTACACCTTC. Protein: CASSVVAGSHYGYTF.

The chain combines TRBV10-3 with TRBJ1-2; TRBD1 agrees at 8 bases. The CDR3 is 14 amino acids. Germline V gene data show CDR1 as ENHRY and CDR2 as SYGVKD. J gave up 11 bases and V 7 bases, and 15 bases lay outside the gene matches. The CDR3 DNA is TGTGCCATCATAAATGACAGGGGCAAGTTCGGTTACACCTTC. Amino acid sequence: CAIINDRGKFGYTF.

The chain joins TRBV29-1 to TRBJ2-3; TRBD1 is a possible D gene (5 bases). The CDR3 spans 15 residues. The germline CDR1 and CDR2 sequences are SQVTM and ANQGSEA. The CDR3 DNA reads as TGCAGTGCTAGGATCCGGTCAGGGAGCACAGATACGCAGTATTTT. Residues: CSARIRSGSTDTQYF.

Concerning this clonotype itself: A much larger clone lies one base from this, so it may be a read error. V gene TRBV29-1 combines with J gene TRBJ1-1; possibly TRBD1 for D (5 bases). The CDR3 has 13 amino acids. V dropped 7 bases and J dropped 2 bases, with 14 bases sitting between them. The germline V gene encodes CDR1 SQVTM and CDR2 ANQGSEA. The CDR3, as DNA: TGCAGCGCCGGAGGGGTTCCCAACACTGAAGCTTTCTTT. Its translation is CSAGGVPNTEAFF.

This clonotype was observed at least ten times. This chain uses TRBV10-3 with TRBJ1-3; the D is unclear. The germline V gene encodes CDR1 ENHRY and CDR2 SYGVKD. V was clipped by 3 bases and J by 0 bases, with 9 bases between them. The CDR3 covers 15 residues. This chain's CDR3 is CAISDPSGSGNTIYF. As DNA, the CDR3 is TGTGCCATCAGTGACCCTTCCGGCTCTGGAAACACCATATATTTT.

This clonotype has more than one count but fewer than ten. The chain carries TRBV24-1 and TRBJ1-2; TRBD1 might be the D (5 bases). CDR3 size: 17 residues. V was trimmed by 3 bases and J by 4 bases, leaving 20 bases between them. Germline-derived CDR1 and CDR2 are KGHDR and SFDVKD. The CDR3 loop is CATSDPMMGGPPYGYTF. In DNA, the CDR3 is TGTGCCACCAGTGATCCTATGATGGGGGGTCCCCCCTATGGCTACACCTTC.

The rearrangement links TRBV25-1 to TRBJ1-2; maybe TRBD1 (5 bases). Germline V gene sequence: CDR1 MGHDK, CDR2 SYGVNS. Trimming pared 5 bases from V and 3 bases from J, leaving 25 bases between. This CDR3 is built from 18 residues. The CDR3 DNA reads as TGTGCCAGCAGTTTTTCGCTGGGGCCCGGACCTTACGACTATGGCTACACCTTC. It is translated as CASSFSLGPGPYDYGYTF.

The V and J genes are TRBV7-9 and TRBJ2-2; the D is unclear. Looked up from germline, CDR1 is SEHNR and CDR2 is FQNEAQ (reference sequence). The length of the CDR3 is 13 residues. The V gene lost 1 base and the J gene lost 6 bases, with 6 bases spanning the gap. This chain's CDR3 is CASSLEDPGELFF. The CDR3 DNA sequence: TGTGCCAGCAGCTTAGAGGATCCCGGGGAGCTGTTTTTT.

This clonotype was counted at least ten times. The gene calls are TRBV20-1 and TRBJ2-5, with TRBD1 identical over 7 bases. J lost 4 bases, V lost 4 bases, and 6 bases had no gene match. The germline CDR1 and CDR2 sequences are DFQATT and SNEGSKA (reference sequence). CDR3 size: 13 residues. CDR3 amino acids: CSATQGWRETQYF. The CDR3 DNA follows: TGCAGTGCTACACAGGGGTGGCGAGAGACCCAGTACTTC.

This clonotype has ten or more counts. V usage is TRBV7-9 and J usage is TRBJ2-7; D is uncertain. This CDR3 is 14 amino acids long. Trimming stripped 2 bases from V and 2 bases from J, with 10 bases between. Per the germline V gene, CDR1 is SEHNR and CDR2 is FQNEAQ (reference sequence). The CDR3 region has the DNA TGTGCCAGCAGCTTAAGGGTGACTCCCTACGAGCAGTACTTC. As protein: CASSLRVTPYEQYF. The variable domain in full, with the rest retrieved from reference TRBV7-9 and TRBJ2-7, is DTGVSQNPRHKITKRGQNVTFRCDPISEHNRLYWYRQTLGQGPEFLTYFQNEAQLEKSRLLSDRFSAERPKGSFSTLEIQRTEQGDSAMYLCASSLRVTPYEQYFGPGTRLTVT.

This clonotype occurred a few times. The V call is TRBV10-3, the J call TRBJ2-5; the D gene is possibly TRBD1 (5 bases). The CDR3 spans 12 residues. Germline V gives CDR1 ENHRY, CDR2 SYGVKD. V was shortened by 10 bases and J by 5 bases, with 14 bases between the two germline ends. The CDR3 DNA sequence: TGTGCCACCCGTGGACAAACCGAGACCCAGTACTTC. It encodes CATRGQTETQYF.

This clonotype was recorded many times. This chain uses TRBV2 with TRBJ1-5, with D tentatively TRBD1 (5 bases). This CDR3 has 14 residues. Germline V gene data show CDR1 as SNHLY and CDR2 as FYNNEI. Trimming shortened V by 7 bases and J by 0 bases, and 10 bases separated the two germline ends. The CDR3 nucleotides read TGTGCCAGCACCGACAGTTATAGCAATCAGCCCCAGCATTTT. Protein sequence: CASTDSYSNQPQHF.

The sample holds one count of this clonotype. CDR3: CASSPWAGEYYGYTF. CDR3 DNA: TGTGCCAGCAGCCCCTGGGCAGGGGAGTACTATGGCTACACCTTC. The V and J genes are TRBV7-9 and TRBJ1-2; D possibly corresponds to TRBD1 (6 bases). Trimming pared 5 bases from V and 3 bases from J, leaving 16 bases between. The CDR3 is 15 amino acids. Germline V lookup: CDR1 SEHNR, CDR2 FQNEAQ (reference sequence).

This chain uses TRBV11-2 with TRBJ2-6; D gene uncertain. Germline assignment: CDR1 SGHAT and CDR2 FQNNGV. The CDR3 is 16 amino acids. Trimming left V 3 bases short and J 0 bases short, with 9 bases between. CDR3 nucleotides: TGTGCCAGCAGCTTGGGTTTTGGCTCTGGGGCCAACGTCCTGACTTTC. Protein product: CASSLGFGSGANVLTF.

There are many counts of this clonotype. The chain couples TRBV2 to TRBJ2-5; TRBD2 aligns across 13 bases. CDR3 length: 15 amino acids. Per germline, CDR1 SNHLY and CDR2 FYNNEI. The V segment lost 5 bases and the J segment 5 bases; nucleotides outside the gene matches: 5. The CDR3 nucleotides are TGTGCCAGCAGTAACCCGGGACTAGCGGGGGAGACCCAGTACTTC. It codes for CASSNPGLAGETQYF.

This sequence joins TRBV24-1 and TRBJ1-5; 8 nucleotides line up with TRBD1. After removal of 4 bases from V and 6 bases from J, the junction contained 10 bases not matched to a gene. CDR3 length: 16 residues. The germline CDR1 and CDR2 sequences are KGHDR and SFDVKD. The CDR3 sequence is CATSDPGTGAIQPQHF. DNA of the CDR3: TGTGCCACCAGTGACCCAGGGACAGGCGCGATTCAGCCCCAGCATTTT.

This clonotype was counted ten times or more. This chain links TRBV10-3 with TRBJ1-5; 7 positions match TRBD1. CDR3 size: 18 residues. Looked up from germline, CDR1 is ENHRY and CDR2 is SYGVKD. V lost 5 bases, J lost 0 bases, and 13 bases stayed unmatched. CDR3 loop: CAISTTRGDRDSNQPQHF. In DNA form, the CDR3 reads TGTGCCATCAGTACAACCAGGGGTGACAGGGATAGCAATCAGCCCCAGCATTTT.

This clonotype appeared a single time. The J gene is TRBJ2-7, the V gene TRBV10-3; 7 bases are shared with TRBD1. Looked up from germline, CDR1 is ENHRY and CDR2 is SYGVKD. The CDR3 runs to 13 residues. With 10 bases clipped from V and 3 bases from J, the junction kept 9 bases outside the gene matches. For the CDR3, the DNA is TGTGCCAGCGCCACCGGGACAGACTACGAGCAGTACTTC. This sequence encodes CASATGTDYEQYF.

In its sample, this clonotype was seen many times. The genes are TRBV7-9 and TRBJ2-5, with 8 bases fitting TRBD1. Germline loops: CDR1 SEHNR, CDR2 FQNEAQ (reference sequence). The V gene end was trimmed by 3 bases and the J gene end by 1 base; junction bases not matched to a gene: 4. The CDR3 totals 15 residues. Written as DNA, the CDR3 is TGTGCCAGCAGCTTGAACAGGGGGATCCAAGAGACCCAGTACTTC. Its protein is CASSLNRGIQETQYF. Combining the CDR3 with reference TRBV7-9 and TRBJ2-5 gives the whole variable domain DTGVSQNPRHKITKRGQNVTFRCDPISEHNRLYWYRQTLGQGPEFLTYFQNEAQLEKSRLLSDRFSAERPKGSFSTLEIQRTEQGDSAMYLCASSLNRGIQETQYFGPGTRLLVL.

At least ten counts were recorded for this clonotype. The rearrangement uses TRBV6-1 and TRBJ1-1; no clear D. Per the germline V gene, CDR1 is MNHNS and CDR2 is SASEGT. The V gene lost 11 bases and the J gene lost 3 bases, with 13 bases spanning the gap. The length of the CDR3 is 12 residues. The CDR3 nucleotides are TGTGCCGGAAGGGTGGCGGACACTGAAGCTTTCTTT. Residues: CAGRVADTEAFF.